This passage covers 20 T cell receptor beta chains from one sample sequenced in a study of shared clonotypes between healthy human individuals. Some clones are missing from TCRdb's copy, which holds only in-frame ones; the method was immunoSEQ multiplex PCR. There are about 960,000 clones in the sample; more than 75% occur only once, and approximately 1.5% lies in the top ten. Material for sequencing was memory CD4+ T cells sorted from blood. Regarding subset: CD45RA-negative fraction. Receptor source: a man aged 18 to 29 in good health.

CDR3 nucleotide sequence: TGTGCCAGCAGCTTGGACAACAGGGGGCCCTATGAAAAACTGTTTTTT. Amino acid sequence: CASSLDNRGPYEKLFF. The chain links TRBV5-6 to TRBJ1-4; TRBD1 aligns across 9 bases. CDR1 and CDR2 from the germline V gene are SGHDT and YYEEEE. Germline trimming cut 0 bases from V and 6 bases from J; bases unmatched to any gene: 6. The CDR3 totals 16 residues. Supplemented by reference TRBV5-6 and TRBJ1-4, the full variable domain reads DAGVTQSPTHLIKTRGQQVTLRCSPKSGHDTVSWYQQALGQGPQFIFQYYEEEERQRGNFPDRFSGHQFPNYSSELNVNALLLGDSALYLCASSLDNRGPYEKLFFGSGTQLSVL.

There are a few counts of this clone. The chain combines TRBV6-4 with TRBJ2-3, with 10 nucleotides matching TRBD2. The CDR3 runs 16 residues. V lost 4 bases and J lost 4; bases outside the gene matches: 8. The V gene's germline CDR1 is MRHNA and CDR2 SNTAGT. This CDR3 is CASSALAGGGPDTQYF. CDR3 in DNA: TGTGCCAGCAGTGCCTTAGCGGGAGGTGGGCCAGATACGCAGTATTTT.

This sequence joins TRBV6-1 and TRBJ1-2; 8 bases agree with TRBD1. Per germline, CDR1 MNHNS and CDR2 SASEGT. The length of the CDR3 is 14 residues. Trimming cost V 3 bases and J 2 bases; bases outside gene matches: 2. CDR3 protein: CASSEYRGNYGYTF. In nucleotides, the CDR3 is TGTGCCAGCAGTGAGTACAGGGGGAACTATGGCTACACCTTC.

CDR3 DNA sequence: TGTGCCTGGAGTGAGGCTTCAACAGATACGCAGTATTTT. Translated, it gives CAWSEASTDTQYF. V gene TRBV30 combines with J gene TRBJ2-3; D gene uncertain. CDR1 and CDR2 from the germline V gene are GTSNPN and SVGIG (reference sequence). The CDR3 covers 13 residues. V lost 1 base and J lost 3, with 8 bases in between.

This clone was observed many times. The chain links TRBV30 to TRBJ2-2, with D tentatively TRBD2 (5 bases). Trimming pared 0 bases from V and 5 bases from J, leaving 13 bases between. The V gene's germline CDR1 is GTSNPN and CDR2 SVGIG (reference sequence). The CDR3 is 15 residues long. The chain's CDR3 is CAWSVGGSFTGELFF. As DNA, the CDR3 is TGTGCCTGGAGTGTTGGTGGGAGTTTTACCGGGGAGCTGTTTTTT. The full variable domain, completed using reference TRBV30 and TRBJ2-2, is SQTIHQWPATLVQPVGSPLSLECTVEGTSNPNLYWYRQAAGRGLQLLFYSVGIGQISSEVPQNLSASRPQDRQFILSSKKLLLSDSGFYLCAWSVGGSFTGELFFGEGSRLTVL.

The CDR3 loop reads CASSQYPWGAGGPDTQYF. CDR3 nucleotide sequence: TGCGCCAGCAGTCAGTACCCCTGGGGAGCGGGGGGCCCAGATACGCAGTATTTT. The chain combines TRBV23-1 with TRBJ2-3; 9 bases map to TRBD2. TRBV23-1 is treated as an ORF (open reading frame) with a function not yet certain. The J segment lost 4 bases and the V segment lost 3 bases, leaving 14 bases of the junction unmatched. This CDR3 region has 18 residues.

The CDR3 loop reads CASSYSGRAQETQYF. The CDR3 DNA follows: TGTGCCAGCAGTTACTCGGGGAGGGCTCAAGAGACCCAGTACTTC. This chain joins TRBV27 and TRBJ2-5; 7 bases line up with TRBD2. The CDR3 is made up of 15 amino acids. Germline assignment: CDR1 MNHEY and CDR2 SMNVEV (reference sequence). V was clipped by 4 bases and J by 2 bases; unmatched bases: 7.

V is TRBV5-4 and J is TRBJ2-7; 7 bases map to TRBD1. Germline V gene sequence: CDR1 SGHNT, CDR2 YYREEE (reference sequence). This CDR3 has 14 residues. V trimming: 0 bases; J trimming: 6 bases; junction bases outside the gene matches: 6. CDR3 nucleotide sequence: TGTGCCAGCAGCTTGGGGAGGACAGGCGGCGAGCAGTACTTC. It codes for CASSLGRTGGEQYF. Filled out from reference TRBV5-4 and TRBJ2-7, the complete variable domain reads ETGVTQSPTHLIKTRGQQVTLRCSSQSGHNTVSWYQQALGQGPQFIFQYYREEENGRGNFPPRFSGLQFPNYSSELNVNALELDDSALYLCASSLGRTGGEQYFGPGTRLTVT.

The chain couples TRBV28 to TRBJ1-5; D not certain. V was shortened by 6 bases and J by 1 base, with 16 bases between the two germline ends. The CDR3 spans 16 residues. Germline V lookup: CDR1 MDHEN, CDR2 SYDVKM. The CDR3 region is CASRLAAQLSNQPQHF. The DNA of the CDR3 is TGTGCCAGCAGACTGGCGGCCCAGCTGAGCAATCAGCCCCAGCATTTT. Full variable domain (rest looked up from reference TRBV28 and TRBJ1-5): DVKVTQSSRYLVKRTGEKVFLECVQDMDHENMFWYRQDPGLGLRLIYFSYDVKMKEKGDIPEGYSVSREKKERFSLILESASTNQTSMYLCASRLAAQLSNQPQHFGDGTRLSIL.

The chain couples TRBV6-1 to TRBJ2-3; TRBD1 aligns across 8 bases. The germline V gene encodes CDR1 MNHNS and CDR2 SASEGT. J was trimmed by 3 bases and V by 7 bases; bases with no gene match: 3. The CDR3 extends over 13 amino acids. Here the CDR3 reads CASTRTGTDTQYF. The CDR3 nucleotides are TGTGCCAGCACCAGGACAGGGACAGATACGCAGTATTTT.

This clone was picked up a small number of times. The chain uses TRBV6-5 and TRBJ1-2; 9 bases map to TRBD1. This CDR3 has 14 amino acids. After removal of 7 bases from V and 7 bases from J, the junction contained 10 bases not matched to a gene. The germline CDR1 and CDR2 sequences are MNHEY and SVGAGI. CDR3 bases: TGTGCCAGCACGCCCACAGGGGGCGCGACTGGCTACACCTTC. It encodes CASTPTGGATGYTF.

The chain links TRBV10-3 to TRBJ2-7; 10 positions agree with TRBD1. Germline V lookup: CDR1 ENHRY, CDR2 SYGVKD. The trim removed 10 bases at V and 5 bases at J, leaving 5 bases unmatched. The CDR3 runs 12 residues. CDR3 sequence: CASGQGGHEQYF. DNA for the CDR3: TGTGCCAGCGGACAGGGGGGACACGAGCAGTACTTC.

The J gene is TRBJ2-5, the V gene TRBV7-6; 15 bases align to TRBD2. Germline V gives CDR1 SGHVS, CDR2 FNYEAQ. The CDR3 spans 20 residues. The junction had 10 bases not matched to a gene; V was cut back by 1 base and J by 1 base. DNA for the CDR3: TGTGCCAGCAGCTTAGGGACGGGACTAGCGGGAGGATACTTCCAAGAGACCCAGTACTTC. Its protein is CASSLGTGLAGGYFQETQYF.

A word on this clone: In the same sample, other DNA sequences code for this CDR3. The chain recombines TRBV4-3 with TRBJ2-1; D might be TRBD2 (5 bases). CDR1 LGHNA and CDR2 YSLEER come from the germline V gene. The CDR3 spans 17 residues. With 0 bases removed from V and 0 bases from J, the gap between germline ends came to 12 bases. This CDR3 reads CASSQDRPGSSYNEQFF. CDR3 coding DNA: TGCGCCAGCAGCCAAGATAGGCCGGGGAGCTCCTACAATGAGCAGTTCTTC.

The chain employs TRBV7-2 and TRBJ1-2, with a tentative D call TRBD1 (5 bases). CDR3 length: 12 amino acids. Germline CDR1 is SGHTA and CDR2 is FQGNSA. Trimming left V 4 bases short and J 4 bases short, with 7 bases between. CDR3 loop: CASSSTVYGYTF. CDR3 in DNA: TGTGCCAGCAGCTCGACAGTCTATGGCTACACCTTC.

The V and J genes are TRBV9 and TRBJ2-2; D is ambiguous. With 1 base removed from V and 5 bases from J, the gap between germline ends came to 9 bases. The CDR3 has 14 residues. Germline V CDR1 and CDR2: SGDLS, YYNGEE. The CDR3 sequence: CASSVSQWTGELFF. CDR3 DNA: TGTGCCAGCAGCGTATCACAGTGGACCGGGGAGCTGTTTTTT.

The rearrangement links TRBV15 to TRBJ2-1; possible D gene TRBD2, 6 bases. Germline assignment: CDR1 LNHNV and CDR2 YYDKDF (reference sequence). The V end was cut by 0 bases, the J end by 6 bases, with 9 bases between. This CDR3 region has 14 residues. CDR3 nucleotide sequence: TGTGCCACCAGCAGAGAACTAGCCTTCAATGAGCAGTTCTTC. Residues: CATSRELAFNEQFF.

CDR3 amino acids: CAWSVRGHEQYF. For the CDR3, the DNA is TGTGCCTGGAGTGTACGTGGCCACGAGCAGTACTTC. The V call is TRBV30, the J call TRBJ2-5; D remains ambiguous. The J call may be wrong; the DNA end is better matched by TRBJ2-7. CDR1 and CDR2 from the germline V gene are GTSNPN and SVGIG (reference sequence). The CDR3 covers 12 residues.

This clone was counted ten times or more. At the DNA level, this CDR3 is encoded by other sequences in the same sample as well. This sequence joins TRBV4-3 and TRBJ2-7, with 8 bases lining up with TRBD2. Trimming took 0 bases from V and 4 from J; bases not matched to a gene: 5. The CDR3 contains 15 residues. Germline V CDR1 and CDR2: LGHNA, YSLEER. The CDR3 DNA sequence: TGCGCCAGCAGCCAAGATCTAGCGGGTCTTTACGAGCAGTACTTC. Encoded protein: CASSQDLAGLYEQYF.

V usage is TRBV29-1 and J usage is TRBJ2-1; tentative D call: TRBD2 (6 bases). This CDR3 contains 13 residues. Per germline, CDR1 SQVTM and CDR2 ANQGSEA. With 7 bases removed from V and 0 bases from J, the gap between germline ends came to 10 bases. CDR3: CSGIGSSYNEQFF. The DNA of the CDR3 is TGCAGCGGGATCGGGAGCTCCTACAATGAGCAGTTCTTC.